The 7 T cell receptor beta chains reported below all come from one sample, sequenced in a study of blood T cell repertoires in COVID-19. This table comes from immunoSEQ multiplex PCR, and its TCRdb copy is limited to in-frame clones, with some not included. The profile covers about 210,000 clones, with 80% appearing a single time and roughly 4.3% taken by the ten largest. Sequenced input: PBMCs or T cells enriched from blood (not recorded which). The source of these receptors is a man aged 25 to 40 with acute COVID-19.

The chain recombines TRBV4-1 with TRBJ1-2, with D maybe TRBD1 (5 bases). V was trimmed by 2 bases and J by 4 bases, leaving 8 bases between them. This CDR3 spans 13 amino acids. The germline V gene has CDR1 MGHRA and CDR2 YSYEKL. This chain's CDR3 is CASSQRGSYGYTF. CDR3 DNA sequence: TGCGCCAGCAGCCAAAGGGGAAGCTATGGCTACACCTTC.

J is TRBJ2-1 and V is TRBV18; 13 positions match TRBD2. The CDR3 runs to 17 residues. The germline V gene encodes CDR1 KGHSH and CDR2 LQKENI. Trimming cost V 3 bases and J 2 bases; bases outside gene matches: 4. CDR3 DNA: TGTGCCAGCTCACCCGGGACTAGCGGGGCCCCCTACAATGAGCAGTTCTTC. It is translated as CASSPGTSGAPYNEQFF.

This chain uses TRBV28 with TRBJ1-5; possibly TRBD1 for D (6 bases). The CDR3 is made up of 12 amino acids. The germline V and J ends were trimmed by 5 bases and 15 bases, with 17 bases remaining between them. Germline V lookup: CDR1 MDHEN, CDR2 SYDVKM. The DNA for the CDR3 is TGTGCCAGCAGTCCGCCGACAGGTGGAGGGCATTTT. This gives the protein CASSPPTGGGHF.

This rearrangement joins TRBV23-1 to TRBJ1-3; D call uncertain. TRBV23-1 is sorted into the ORF group, with uncertain function. V was pared by 3 bases and J by 3 bases, with 6 bases between. This CDR3 has 13 residues. The CDR3 sequence: CASSHFFGNTIYF. CDR3 coding DNA: TGCGCCAGCAGTCACTTTTTTGGAAACACCATATATTTT.

The genes are TRBV18 and TRBJ1-1; D perhaps matches TRBD1 (6 bases). V lost 2 bases and J 1 base, leaving 11 bases between the germline ends. The CDR3 contains 15 residues. Germline loops: CDR1 KGHSH, CDR2 LQKENI. The CDR3 coding sequence is TGTGCCAGCTCACCAACGTCAGGGGCGAACACTGAAGCTTTCTTT. It codes for CASSPTSGANTEAFF.

About this clone itself: Distinct nucleotide sequences in the sample also encode this CDR3. The rearrangement uses TRBV7-3 and TRBJ1-1; 8 nucleotides agree with TRBD1. This CDR3 is 13 amino acids long. Trimming removed 3 bases from V and 5 bases from J; junction bases left unmatched: 2. Germline CDR1 SGHTA, CDR2 FQGTGA. As DNA, the CDR3 is TGTGCCAGCAGCTTCACAGGGGGTACTGAAGCTTTCTTT. This translates into CASSFTGGTEAFF.

J is TRBJ1-5 and V is TRBV9, with D maybe TRBD1 (5 bases). The CDR3 is 18 residues long. Trimming pared 3 bases from V and 2 bases from J, leaving 21 bases between. Germline V gene lookup returns CDR1 SGDLS and CDR2 YYNGEE. The CDR3 DNA reads TGTGCCAGCAGCGCGGGACTCCCGTCGGTTGCTCGCAATCAGCCCCAGCATTTT. Translating it yields CASSAGLPSVARNQPQHF.